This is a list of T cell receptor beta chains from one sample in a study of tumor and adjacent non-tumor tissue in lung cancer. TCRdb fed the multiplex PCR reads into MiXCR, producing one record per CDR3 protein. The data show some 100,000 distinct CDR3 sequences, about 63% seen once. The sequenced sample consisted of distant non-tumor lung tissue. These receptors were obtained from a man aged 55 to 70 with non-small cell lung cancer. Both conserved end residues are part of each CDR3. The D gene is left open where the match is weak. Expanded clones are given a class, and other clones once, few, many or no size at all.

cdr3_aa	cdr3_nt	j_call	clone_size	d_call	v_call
CARRWEGIANEQFF	TGTGCCAGGAGGTGGGAAGGGATAGCGAATGAGCAGTTCTTC	TRBJ2-1	NA	NA	TRBV11-3
CASSLSGPWGDEQFF	TGTGCCAGCAGTTTAAGCGGACCTTGGGGCGATGAGCAGTTCTTC	TRBJ2-1	NA	NA	TRBV28
CASCQALEGGVWNEQFF	TGTGCCAGCTGTCAAGCCCTAGAGGGAGGGGTGTGGAATGAGCAGTTCTTC	TRBJ2-1	once	TRBD2	TRBV4-2
CASSQDRGRGNIQYF	TGTGCCAGCAGCCAAGATCGTGGCAGAGGGAACATTCAGTACTTC	TRBJ2-4	NA	NA	TRBV4-2
CASNPTVGFNELFF	TGTGCCAGCAACCCGACAGTGGGCTTCAATGAGCTGTTCTTC	TRBJ2-1	NA	NA	TRBV7-9
CASSGGRVNLNTETFF	TGCGCCAGCAGCGGAGGAAGGGTAAATTTGAACACTGAGACTTTCTTT	TRBJ1-1	NA	NA	TRBV5-1
CSVEDLETQYF	TGCAGCGTTGAAGACTTAGAGACCCAGTACTTC	TRBJ2-5	many	NA	TRBV29-1
CASSLIPGQLNTEAFF	TGCGCCAGCAGCTTAATACCGGGACAACTGAACACTGAAGCTTTCTTT	TRBJ1-1	few	NA	TRBV5-1
CASWDGRRAYNEQFF	TGTGCCAGCTGGGACGGGCGGAGGGCCTACAATGAGCAGTTCTTC	TRBJ2-1	many	NA	TRBV7-9
CASSPPGTKVVSPLHF	TGTGCCAGCAGCCCTCCTGGGACCAAAGTAGTCTCACCCCTCCACTTT	TRBJ1-6	many	NA	TRBV4-2
CSATGQGVGGYTF	TGCAGTGCGACCGGACAGGGGGTAGGCGGCTACACCTTC	TRBJ1-2	NA	TRBD1	TRBV20-1
CASHLRRSYEQYF	TGTGCCAGCCACCTGCGGCGGTCCTACGAGCAGTACTTC	TRBJ2-7	NA	NA	TRBV25-1
CASSSDRYYGYTF	TGTGCCAGCAGTTCTGACAGGTACTATGGCTACACCTTT	TRBJ1-2	NA	NA	TRBV12-3/TRBV12-4
CASSMGPTGEQYF	TGTGCCAGCAGCATGGGACCTACGGGGGAGCAGTACTTC	TRBJ2-7	NA	NA	TRBV11-1
CASSYDRGLAGYNEQFF	TGTGCCAGCAGTTACGATCGGGGACTAGCGGGCTACAATGAGCAGTTCTTC	TRBJ2-1	many	TRBD2	TRBV12-3/TRBV12-4
CARSSLGTGEAIQYF	TGTGCCAGAAGTTCACTCGGGACAGGGGAAGCCATTCAATACTTC	TRBJ2-4	NA	TRBD1	TRBV12-3/TRBV12-4
CASSPEGDNSPLHF	TGCGCCAGCAGCCCAGAGGGGGATAATTCACCCCTCCACTTT	TRBJ1-6	many	NA	TRBV5-1
CSPQWPINTGELFF	TGCAGTCCTCAGTGGCCTATCAACACCGGGGAGCTGTTTTTT	TRBJ2-2	NA	NA	TRBV20-1
CASRPFPPPRDRGTEAFF	TGTGCCAGTAGACCCTTCCCCCCCCCCAGGGATCGGGGCACTGAAGCTTTCTTT	TRBJ1-1	NA	NA	TRBV28
CASSQVNRNYDYTF	TGCGCCAGCAGCCAAGTTAACAGGAACTATGACTACACATTC	TRBJ1-2	NA	NA	TRBV4-1
CASSLAYQFRGYTF	TGTGCCAGCAGCTTAGCATATCAGTTCCGTGGCTACACCTTC	TRBJ1-2	many	NA	TRBV7-9
CASSPQTGGRDTQYF	TGTGCCAGCAGCCCCCAGACAGGGGGTCGAGATACTCAGTATTTT	TRBJ2-3	NA	TRBD1	TRBV6-2/TRBV6-3
CASSLWGRTTSSGAYVLTF	TGCGCCAGCAGCCTTTGGGGGAGGACAACGAGCTCTGGGGCATACGTCCTGACATTC	TRBJ2-6	NA	NA	TRBV4-1
CASSPHGGIRVYGYTF	TGTGCCAGCAGCCCCCATGGGGGGATTCGGGTATATGGCTACACCTTC	TRBJ1-2	NA	NA	TRBV12-3/TRBV12-4
CASRHRTSGRAYEQFF	TGTGCCAGCAGACACCGGACTAGCGGGAGAGCATATGAGCAGTTCTTC	TRBJ2-1	many	TRBD2	TRBV6-5
CSGGWEYGTDTQYF	TGCAGCGGGGGATGGGAATATGGTACAGATACGCAGTATTTT	TRBJ2-3	NA	NA	TRBV29-1
CASSLSGGLGRNEQYF	TGTGCCAGCAGTTTATCGGGAGGGCTAGGAAGGAACGAGCAGTACTTC	TRBJ2-7	many	TRBD2	TRBV28
CATIFQGSSPLHF	TGTGCCACCATCTTCCAGGGGTCTTCACCCCTCCACTTT	TRBJ1-6	many	NA	TRBV24-1
CASKPGSSGNTIYF	TGTGCCAGCAAGCCGGGGAGCTCTGGAAACACCATATATTTT	TRBJ1-3	few	NA	TRBV6-5
CASSLEHSQGAYEQYF	TGTGCCAGCAGCTTAGAACATAGTCAGGGAGCCTACGAGCAGTACTTC	TRBJ2-7	NA	NA	TRBV11-3
CATGQGPEQYF	TGCGCCACAGGACAGGGGCCTGAGCAGTACTTC	TRBJ2-7	NA	TRBD1	TRBV12-3/TRBV12-4
CGVGVAGNEQYF	TGCGGCGTCGGAGTAGCGGGAAACGAGCAGTACTTC	TRBJ2-7	NA	TRBD2	TRBV29-1
CASSLLQGAGSEQFF	TGCGCCAGCAGCTTGTTACAGGGGGCGGGCAGTGAGCAGTTCTTC	TRBJ2-1	NA	TRBD1	TRBV5-1
CASHGSRGPPAGTQYF	TGTGCCAGCCACGGTTCACGGGGGCCCCCCGCAGGCACGCAGTATTTT	TRBJ2-3	few	NA	TRBV12-3/TRBV12-4
CARSQASGTEDNYGYTF	TGTGCCAGGAGCCAAGCTTCCGGGACAGAAGATAACTATGGCTACACCTTC	TRBJ1-2	NA	TRBD1	TRBV4-2
CSVPTDPYGYTF	TGCAGTGTACCGACCGATCCCTATGGCTACACCTTC	TRBJ1-2	many	NA	TRBV20-1
CASRWGLVSEELFF	TGCGCCAGTAGATGGGGACTAGTTTCCGAGGAGCTGTTTTTT	TRBJ2-2	NA	TRBD2	TRBV4-3
CASTARTGSYEQYF	TGTGCCAGCACCGCCCGGACAGGGTCATACGAGCAGTACTTC	TRBJ2-7	many	TRBD1	TRBV6-6